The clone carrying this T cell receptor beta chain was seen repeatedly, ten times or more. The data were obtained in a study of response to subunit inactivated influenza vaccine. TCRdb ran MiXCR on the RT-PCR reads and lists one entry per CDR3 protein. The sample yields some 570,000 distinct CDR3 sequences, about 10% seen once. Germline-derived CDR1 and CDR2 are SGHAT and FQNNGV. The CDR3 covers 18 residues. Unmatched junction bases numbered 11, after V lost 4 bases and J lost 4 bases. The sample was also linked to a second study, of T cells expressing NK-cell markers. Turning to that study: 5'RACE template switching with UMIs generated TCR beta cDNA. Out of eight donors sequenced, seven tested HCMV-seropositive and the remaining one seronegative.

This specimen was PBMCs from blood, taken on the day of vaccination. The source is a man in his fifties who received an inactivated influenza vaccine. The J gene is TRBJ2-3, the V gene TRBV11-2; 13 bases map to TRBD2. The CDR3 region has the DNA TGTGCCAGCAGCTCCCCGGGACTAGCGGGACTTAGCGCAGATACGCAGTATTTT. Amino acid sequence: CASSSPGLAGLSADTQYF.